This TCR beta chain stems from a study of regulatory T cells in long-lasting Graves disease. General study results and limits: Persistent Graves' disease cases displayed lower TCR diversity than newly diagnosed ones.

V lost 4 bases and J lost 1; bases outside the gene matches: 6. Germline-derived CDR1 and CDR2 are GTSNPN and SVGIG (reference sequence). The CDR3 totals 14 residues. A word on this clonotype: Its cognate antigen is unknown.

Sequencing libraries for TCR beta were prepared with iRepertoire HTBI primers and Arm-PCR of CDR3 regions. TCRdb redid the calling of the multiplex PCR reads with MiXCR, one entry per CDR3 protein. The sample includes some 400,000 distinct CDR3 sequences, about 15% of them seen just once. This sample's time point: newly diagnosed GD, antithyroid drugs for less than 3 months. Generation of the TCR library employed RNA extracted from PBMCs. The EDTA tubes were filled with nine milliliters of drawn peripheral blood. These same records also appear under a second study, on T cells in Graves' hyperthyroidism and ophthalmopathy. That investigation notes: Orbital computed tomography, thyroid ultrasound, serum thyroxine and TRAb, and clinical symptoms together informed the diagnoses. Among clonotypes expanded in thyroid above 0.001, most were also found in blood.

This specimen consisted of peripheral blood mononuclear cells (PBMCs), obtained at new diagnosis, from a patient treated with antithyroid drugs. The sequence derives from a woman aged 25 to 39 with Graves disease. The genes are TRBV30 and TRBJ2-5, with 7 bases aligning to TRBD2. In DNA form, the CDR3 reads TGTGCCTGGAACGGGGGAGGGGCCCAAGAGACCCAGTACTTC. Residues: CAWNGGGAQETQYF. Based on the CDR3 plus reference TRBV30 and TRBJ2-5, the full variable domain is SQTIHQWPATLVQPVGSPLSLECTVEGTSNPNLYWYRQAAGRGLQLLFYSVGIGQISSEVPQNLSASRPQDRQFILSSKKLLLSDSGFYLCAWNGGGAQETQYFGPGTRLLVL.